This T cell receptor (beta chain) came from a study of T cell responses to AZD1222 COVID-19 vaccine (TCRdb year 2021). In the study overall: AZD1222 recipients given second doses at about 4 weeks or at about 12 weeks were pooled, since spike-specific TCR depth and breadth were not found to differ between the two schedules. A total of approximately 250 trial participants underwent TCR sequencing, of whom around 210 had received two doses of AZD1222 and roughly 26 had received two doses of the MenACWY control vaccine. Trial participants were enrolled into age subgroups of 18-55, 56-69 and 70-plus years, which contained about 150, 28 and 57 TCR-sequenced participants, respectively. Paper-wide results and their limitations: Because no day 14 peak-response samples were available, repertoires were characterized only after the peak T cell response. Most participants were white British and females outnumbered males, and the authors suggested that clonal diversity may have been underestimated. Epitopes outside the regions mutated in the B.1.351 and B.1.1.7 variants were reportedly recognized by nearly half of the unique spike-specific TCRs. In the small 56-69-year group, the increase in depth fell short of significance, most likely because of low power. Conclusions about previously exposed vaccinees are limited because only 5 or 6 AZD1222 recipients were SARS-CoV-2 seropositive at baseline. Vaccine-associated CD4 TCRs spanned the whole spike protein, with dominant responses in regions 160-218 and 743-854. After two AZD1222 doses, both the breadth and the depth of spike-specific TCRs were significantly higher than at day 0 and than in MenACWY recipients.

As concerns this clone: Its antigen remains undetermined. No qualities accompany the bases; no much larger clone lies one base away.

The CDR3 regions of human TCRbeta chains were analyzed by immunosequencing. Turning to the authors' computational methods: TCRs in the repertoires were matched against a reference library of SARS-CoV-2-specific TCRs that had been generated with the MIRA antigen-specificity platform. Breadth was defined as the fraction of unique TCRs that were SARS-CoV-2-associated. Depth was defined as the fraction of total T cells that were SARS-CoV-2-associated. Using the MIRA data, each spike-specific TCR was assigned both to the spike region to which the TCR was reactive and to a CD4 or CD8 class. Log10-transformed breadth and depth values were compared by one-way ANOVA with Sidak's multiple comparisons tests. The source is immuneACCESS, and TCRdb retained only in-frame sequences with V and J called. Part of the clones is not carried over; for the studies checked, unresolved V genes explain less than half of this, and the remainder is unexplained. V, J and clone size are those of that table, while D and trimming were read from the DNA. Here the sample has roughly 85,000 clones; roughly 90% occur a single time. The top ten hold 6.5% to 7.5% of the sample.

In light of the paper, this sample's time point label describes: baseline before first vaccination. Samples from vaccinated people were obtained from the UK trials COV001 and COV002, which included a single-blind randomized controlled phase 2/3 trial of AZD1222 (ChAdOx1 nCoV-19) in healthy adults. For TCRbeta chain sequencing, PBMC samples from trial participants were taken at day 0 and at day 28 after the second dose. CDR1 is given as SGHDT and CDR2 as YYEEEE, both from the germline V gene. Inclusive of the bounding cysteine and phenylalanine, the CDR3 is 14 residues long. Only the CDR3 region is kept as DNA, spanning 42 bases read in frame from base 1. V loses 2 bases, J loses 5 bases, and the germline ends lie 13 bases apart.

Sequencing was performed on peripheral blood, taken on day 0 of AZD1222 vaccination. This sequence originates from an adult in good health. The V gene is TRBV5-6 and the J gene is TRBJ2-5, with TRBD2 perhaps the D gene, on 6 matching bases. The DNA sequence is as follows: TGTGCCAGCAGCTTCTCCGGGAGCGGGGAGACCCAGTACTTC. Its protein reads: CASSFSGSGETQYF.